One and the same sample provided the 6 T cell receptor beta chains below, sequenced in a study of cytomegalovirus exposure and HLA in healthy donors. PCR employed 60 Vbeta and 13 Jbeta primers. The table came from immunoSEQ multiplex PCR; TCRdb's copy has only in-frame clones and leaves some out. Among around 100,000 clones listed, about 77% were seen once. Input material: PBMCs. The receptor set was obtained from a woman under 30 in good health and CMV-seropositive.

V is TRBV27 and J is TRBJ1-5; TRBD1 might be the D (5 bases). V lost 6 bases, J lost 7 bases, and 22 bases lay in between. Germline assignment: CDR1 MNHEY and CDR2 SMNVEV (reference sequence). CDR3 length: 16 amino acids. Here the CDR3 reads CASSQIGRAGSQPQHF. In DNA form, the CDR3 reads TGTGCCAGCAGCCAAATCGGCAGGGCGGGGAGCCAGCCCCAGCATTTT.

The chain couples TRBV5-1 to TRBJ1-1, with D unresolved. V lost 0 bases to trimming and J lost 4 bases, with 10 bases between them. The CDR3 spans 14 residues. From germline, CDR1 is SGHRS and CDR2 YFSETQ. DNA of the CDR3: TGCGCCAGCAGCTTGGTGCAGTCAGGCACTGAAGCTTTCTTT. Translation gives CASSLVQSGTEAFF.

The chain couples TRBV9 to TRBJ1-1, with TRBD1 identical over 7 bases. Germline CDR1 and CDR2: SGDLS and YYNGEE. There are 17 residues in the CDR3. The V and J ends lost 4 bases and 0 bases, in that order; junction bases with no gene match: 12. CDR3 protein: CASSSSRGALMNTEAFF. The CDR3 coding sequence is TGTGCCAGCAGCTCATCCAGGGGGGCGCTTATGAACACTGAAGCTTTCTTT.

The chain uses TRBV5-1 and TRBJ1-5; 9 nucleotides line up with TRBD1. The CDR3 length is 17 residues. Trimming cost V 0 bases and J 2 bases; bases outside gene matches: 6. Germline CDR1 SGHRS, CDR2 YFSETQ. CDR3 amino acids: CASSLGTGVPGNQPQHF. The CDR3 coding sequence is TGCGCCAGCAGCTTGGGGACAGGGGTTCCGGGCAATCAGCCCCAGCATTTT. The full variable domain, completed using reference TRBV5-1 and TRBJ1-5, is KAGVTQTPRYLIKTRGQQVTLSCSPISGHRSVSWYQQTPGQGLQFLFEYFSETQRNKGNFPGRFSGRQFSNSRSEMNVSTLELGDSALYLCASSLGTGVPGNQPQHFGDGTRLSIL.

V usage is TRBV30 and J usage is TRBJ2-7, with D possibly TRBD2 on 5 matching bases. V gave up 3 bases and J gave up 2 bases, with 29 bases separating them. Germline V lookup: CDR1 GTSNPN, CDR2 SVGIG (reference sequence). The CDR3 length is 19 residues. The CDR3, as DNA: TGTGCCTGGAGGGTCTCCCAATTAGGCCCCGGACTCATTGCCTACGAGCAGTACTTC. It codes for CAWRVSQLGPGLIAYEQYF.

The rearrangement joins TRBV21-1 to TRBJ1-5. TRBV21-1 is annotated as a pseudogene. This CDR3 region has 15 residues. The CDR3 reads CASLRGGDYDQPQHF. The DNA of the CDR3 is TGTGCCAGCCTCCGGGGTGGTGACTACGATCAGCCCCAGCATTTT.